One sample yielded the 17 T cell receptor beta chains listed below, sequenced in a study of blood T cell repertoires in COVID-19. Using immunoSEQ multiplex PCR, the repertoire was profiled, and TCRdb retains in-frame clones only, with some absent. The sample yields over 140,000 clones, less than 80% seen once. Sequencing input: peripheral blood. Receptors originate from a woman aged 80 or older with active or convalescent COVID-19.

The chain is built from TRBV11-2 and TRBJ2-5, with 7 nucleotides matching TRBD1. Germline V CDR1 and CDR2: SGHAT, FQNNGV. The CDR3 runs 13 residues. The V segment lost 6 bases and the J segment 4 bases; nucleotides outside the gene matches: 5. The CDR3 protein is CASRRGGGETQYF. The CDR3 nucleotides read TGTGCCAGCAGAAGAGGGGGCGGAGAGACCCAGTACTTC.

The chain uses TRBV28 and TRBJ1-3, with D unresolved. This CDR3 spans 15 amino acids. Germline V gives CDR1 MDHEN, CDR2 SYDVKM. V was shortened by 3 bases and J by 0 bases, with 9 bases between the two germline ends. CDR3 amino acids: CASSFTVSSGNTIYF. The CDR3 nucleotides read TGTGCCAGCAGTTTCACGGTTTCCTCTGGAAACACCATATATTTT.

This clone appeared once. The chain carries TRBV6-6 and TRBJ1-5, with D perhaps matching TRBD1 (5 bases). Germline values: CDR1 MNHNY, CDR2 SVGAGI (reference sequence). The CDR3 is made up of 16 amino acids. Trimming cost V 4 bases and J 0 bases, with 13 bases left between them. The DNA of the CDR3 is TGTGCCAGCAGTTCGGGGGAGGGGTTTAGCAATCAGCCCCAGCATTTT. Protein product: CASSSGEGFSNQPQHF.

This clone was picked up one time. V is TRBV4-1 and J is TRBJ2-7; 7 bases map to TRBD1. CDR3 size: 15 residues. Germline CDR1 and CDR2: MGHRA and YSYEKL. Trimming took 3 bases from V and 5 from J; bases not matched to a gene: 10. The CDR3 DNA reads TGCGCCAGCAGCCACGGCGTTACCGGGACAGACGAGCAGTACTTC. It encodes CASSHGVTGTDEQYF.

The J gene is TRBJ2-7, the V gene TRBV7-2, with a possible D match to TRBD1 (5 bases). CDR1 and CDR2 (germline): SGHTA, FQGNSA. V lost 1 base, J lost 0 bases, and 7 bases lay in between. There are 14 residues in the CDR3. CDR3 coding DNA: TGTGCCAGCAGCTTAGAACAGGCCTCCTACGAGCAGTACTTC. Amino acids: CASSLEQASYEQYF.

This clone was found once. The chain carries TRBV7-8 and TRBJ1-4, with D maybe TRBD1 (5 bases). V lost 1 base, J lost 0 bases, and 6 bases lay in between. The CDR3 has 15 amino acids. CDR1 is SGHVS and CDR2 is FQNEAQ in the germline V gene. The CDR3 here is CASSLVGATNEKLFF. The CDR3 region has the DNA TGTGCCAGCAGCTTAGTAGGGGCAACTAATGAAAAACTGTTTTTT.

The rearrangement joins TRBV7-2 to TRBJ2-1; TRBD1 matches 10 bases. CDR3 length equals 14 residues. The J segment lost 4 bases and the V segment lost 7 bases, leaving 4 bases of the junction unmatched. Per germline, CDR1 SGHTA and CDR2 FQGNSA. Here the CDR3 reads CASNPGQGYNEQFF. In DNA form, the CDR3 reads TGTGCCAGCAACCCGGGACAGGGGTACAATGAGCAGTTCTTC.

This clone was detected many times. J is TRBJ1-3 and V is TRBV5-4; TRBD1 matches at 9 bases. Germline assignment: CDR1 SGHNT and CDR2 YYREEE (reference sequence). This CDR3 has 17 amino acids. V gave up 4 bases and J gave up 1 base; unmatched junction bases: 9. The CDR3 DNA is TGTGCCAGCAGCCAAGGACCGGGACAGGGTTCTGGAAACACCATATATTTT. Translation: CASSQGPGQGSGNTIYF.

The CDR3 DNA reads as TGTGCCAGCAGTCCTCAGGCGGGCACCGGGGAGCTGTTTTTT. Translated: CASSPQAGTGELFF. The chain is built from TRBV6-4 and TRBJ2-2, with D tentatively TRBD2 (5 bases). This CDR3 spans 14 amino acids. V shed 5 bases and J shed 4 bases, with 11 bases lying between them. CDR1 MRHNA and CDR2 SNTAGT come from the germline V gene.

The chain is built from TRBV25-1 and TRBJ2-1, with D maybe TRBD1 (5 bases). Germline-derived CDR1 and CDR2 are MGHDK and SYGVNS. CDR3 length: 16 residues. Trimming left V 3 bases short and J 3 bases short, with 15 bases between. The DNA of the CDR3 is TGTGCCAGCAGTGAGCAGGGTGCCCGTTTCTACAATGAGCAGTTCTTC. This codes for CASSEQGARFYNEQFF.

The chain has TRBV30 and TRBJ2-7; possibly TRBD1 for D (5 bases). This CDR3 comprises 14 residues. V was shortened by 1 base and J by 2 bases, with 12 bases between the two germline ends. CDR1 is GTSNPN and CDR2 is SVGIG in the germline V gene (reference sequence). The DNA of the CDR3 is TGTGCCTGGAGTGGACAGTCGAACACCTACGAGCAGTACTTC. Its protein product is CAWSGQSNTYEQYF.

The rearrangement uses TRBV5-1 and TRBJ2-7, with 7 bases that match TRBD2. V lost 3 bases to trimming and J lost 0 bases; unmatched junction nucleotides: 9. CDR1 is SGHRS and CDR2 is YFSETQ in the germline V gene. The CDR3 has 16 amino acids. CDR3 in DNA: TGCGCCAGCAGCTGGGGTGGACTAGGGAGCTCCTACGAGCAGTACTTC. Protein: CASSWGGLGSSYEQYF.

This clone was seen only a few times. The rearrangement uses TRBV30 and TRBJ1-3; 7 bases agree with TRBD1. After removal of 5 bases from V and 3 bases from J, the junction contained 1 base not matched to a gene. Germline CDR1 is GTSNPN and CDR2 is SVGIG (reference sequence). This CDR3 comprises 12 residues. CDR3 residues: CAWDRVGNTIYF. CDR3 DNA sequence: TGTGCCTGGGACAGGGTTGGAAACACCATATATTTT.

This chain uses TRBV5-4 with TRBJ1-1; D call uncertain. The CDR3 has 14 residues. Trimming took off 1 base at V and 1 base at J, with 8 bases between the two ends. The V gene's germline CDR1 is SGHNT and CDR2 YYREEE (reference sequence). The CDR3 DNA reads as TGTGCCAGCAGCTTGTTCTCGGGGAACACTGAAGCTTTCTTT. Its translation is CASSLFSGNTEAFF.

This sequence joins TRBV27 and TRBJ2-2, with 7 bases fitting TRBD2. The CDR3 runs 15 residues. V dropped 3 bases and J dropped 1; count of bases not matched to a gene: 2. Germline CDR1 is MNHEY and CDR2 is SMNVEV (reference sequence). The CDR3 loop is CASSFGGGNTGELFF. In DNA form, the CDR3 reads TGTGCCAGCAGTTTTGGCGGGGGGAACACCGGGGAGCTGTTTTTT.

The chain couples TRBV30 to TRBJ1-2; no reliable D call. Germline-derived CDR1 and CDR2 are GTSNPN and SVGIG (reference sequence). The length of the CDR3 is 11 residues. The chain's CDR3 is CARNAGIGYTF. CDR3 DNA sequence: TGTGCTCGGAATGCGGGCATAGGCTACACCTTC.

This clone was counted a few times. The CDR3 loop reads CASSLFITGTELANYGYTF. The CDR3 nucleotides are TGTGCCAGCAGTTTATTCATCACCGGGACAGAGTTAGCTAACTATGGCTACACCTTC. J is TRBJ1-2 and V is TRBV28; 7 bases fit TRBD1. J gave up 0 bases and V 1 base, and 14 bases lay outside the gene matches. CDR3 length: 19 amino acids. Per germline, CDR1 MDHEN and CDR2 SYDVKM.